Listed below are T cell receptor beta chains from one sample, sequenced in a study of blood T cell repertoires in COVID-19. This table comes from immunoSEQ multiplex PCR, and its TCRdb copy is limited to in-frame clones, with some not included. The table records 150,000 to 200,000 clones, 92% of them present only once. Material for sequencing was peripheral blood. Receptors originate from a man aged 25-40 years with COVID-19, enrolled during active disease. The CDR3 runs from the conserved cysteine through the conserved F or W. The D gene is left open where the match is weak.

V: TRBV3-1/TRBV3-2
J: TRBJ1-2
D: -
CDR3: CASSHRGQTIGDYTF
DNA: TGTGCCAGCAGCCACAGAGGACAGACTATAGGGGACTACACCTTC

V: TRBV9
J: TRBJ1-2
D: TRBD1
CDR3: CASAQGAEGYTF
DNA: TGTGCCAGCGCACAGGGGGCTGAGGGCTACACCTTC

V: TRBV28
J: TRBJ1-5
D: -
CDR3: CASSFRTSGSQPQHF
DNA: TGTGCCAGCAGTTTCCGGACCAGCGGTAGTCAGCCCCAGCATTTT

V: TRBV6-1
J: TRBJ1-5
D: -
CDR3: CASSEARGYSNQPQHF
DNA: TGTGCCAGCAGTGAAGCAAGGGGGTATAGCAATCAGCCCCAGCATTTT

V: TRBV9
J: TRBJ2-5
D: -
CDR3: CASSVWAGVQETQYF
DNA: TGTGCCAGCAGCGTATGGGCAGGGGTCCAAGAGACCCAGTACTTC

V: TRBV5-4
J: TRBJ2-3
D: TRBD1
CDR3: CASSLGDRDTDTQYF
DNA: TGTGCCAGCAGCTTAGGGGACAGGGACACAGATACGCAGTATTTT

V: TRBV10-3
J: TRBJ2-1
D: TRBD2
CDR3: CAISDPSGYNEQFF
DNA: TGTGCCATCAGTGACCCTAGCGGATACAATGAGCAGTTCTTC

V: TRBV5-1
J: TRBJ2-7
D: TRBD2
CDR3: CASSMGLAGDEQYF
DNA: TGCGCCAGCAGCATGGGACTAGCGGGTGACGAGCAGTACTTC

V: TRBV28
J: TRBJ1-2
D: -
CDR3: CASSPSRVIFLFANYGYTF
DNA: TGTGCCAGCAGCCCTTCGAGGGTTATTTTCCTTTTTGCTAACTATGGCTACACCTTC

V: TRBV30
J: TRBJ2-7
D: TRBD2
CDR3: CASQTSGIYEQYF
DNA: TGTGCCAGCCAGACTAGCGGGATTTACGAGCAGTACTTC